Listed below are T cell receptor beta chains from one sample, sequenced in a study of early T cells in non-severe SARS-CoV-2 infection. TCRdb redid the calling of the 5' RACE reads with MiXCR, one entry per CDR3 protein. The profile shows tens of thousands of distinct CDR3 sequences, over 5% of them singletons. This sample comprised whole blood, obtained at baseline. These receptors came from an adult who was a healthcare worker with PCR-confirmed SARS-CoV-2 infection or an uninfected control (not recorded which). Both conserved end residues are part of each CDR3. A D gene is named only where the DNA matches it firmly. Clone size is not always given. Where it is, it says once, few, many or a class for expanded clones.

V gene: TRBV13
clone size: many
J gene: TRBJ1-1
D gene: -
CDR3 protein: CASSSRVWTEAFF
CDR3 DNA: TGTGCCAGCAGCTCAAGGGTTTGGACTGAAGCTTTCTTT

V gene: TRBV12-3/TRBV12-4
clone size: few
J gene: TRBJ1-5
D gene: -
CDR3 protein: CASSILTGSPSNQPQHF
CDR3 DNA: TGTGCCAGCAGTATACTGACAGGCTCCCCTAGCAATCAGCCCCAGCATTTT

V gene: TRBV7-9
clone size: many
J gene: TRBJ1-6
D gene: TRBD1
CDR3 protein: CASSLGQPGQGFNSPLHF
CDR3 DNA: TGTGCCAGCAGCTTGGGACAACCGGGACAGGGATTCAATTCACCCCTCCACTTT

V gene: TRBV29-1
clone size: many
J gene: TRBJ2-7
D gene: -
CDR3 protein: CSVGGLGASYEQYF
CDR3 DNA: TGCAGCGTTGGGGGACTGGGGGCCTCCTACGAGCAGTACTTC

V gene: TRBV21-1
clone size: few
J gene: TRBJ2-5
D gene: -
CDR3 protein: CASSKKASSGGPQETQYF
CDR3 DNA: TGTGCCAGCAGCAAAAAGGCTTCTAGCGGAGGCCCTCAAGAGACCCAGTACTTC

V gene: TRBV10-3
clone size: many
J gene: TRBJ2-7
D gene: -
CDR3 protein: CAISEASYEQYF
CDR3 DNA: TGTGCCATCAGTGAAGCCAGCTACGAGCAGTACTTC

V gene: TRBV25-1
clone size: -
J gene: TRBJ2-5
D gene: TRBD1
CDR3 protein: CASSDPSPQGAQETQYF
CDR3 DNA: TGTGCCAGCAGTGACCCAAGTCCACAGGGGGCCCAAGAGACCCAGTACTTC

V gene: TRBV20-1
clone size: -
J gene: TRBJ2-7
D gene: -
CDR3 protein: CRTGTYLNF
CDR3 DNA: TGCAGGACCGGGACCTACTTGAACTTC

V gene: TRBV28
clone size: -
J gene: TRBJ2-5
D gene: -
CDR3 protein: CASSSPGQSETQYF
CDR3 DNA: TGTGCCAGCAGTTCACCGGGACAAAGCGAGACCCAGTACTTC

V gene: TRBV3-1
clone size: -
J gene: TRBJ2-1
D gene: TRBD2
CDR3 protein: CASSQDHFLLAGEVDEQFF
CDR3 DNA: TGTGCCAGCAGCCAAGACCATTTTCTACTAGCGGGAGAAGTCGATGAGCAGTTCTTC